This T cell receptor beta chain was obtained from a study of T-cell memory formation after mild COVID-19. This clonotype has more than one count but fewer than ten. A single record per CDR3 protein comes from TCRdb applying MiXCR to the 5' RACE reads. The sample gives 30,000 to 50,000 distinct CDR3 sequences, about 6% of which show up once; 0.8% to 1% is in the top ten. This CDR3 comprises 13 residues. Germline CDR1 is DFQATT and CDR2 is SNEGSKA (reference sequence). Trimming pared 1 base from V and 3 bases from J, leaving 9 bases between. The V call is TRBV20-1, the J call TRBJ1-2, with unresolved D. The receptor comes from an adult who had mild COVID-19 (a few samples of this study predate the infection). Cell type and time point are not known. Sample: PBMCs or a T cell subset sorted from them (not recorded which). CDR3 in amino acids: CSARVPQYYGYTF. The CDR3 nucleotides read TGCAGTGCTAGAGTACCACAATACTATGGCTACACCTTC.